The 10 T cell receptor beta chains given below trace back to one sample, sequenced in a study of shared clonotypes between healthy human individuals. Generated by immunoSEQ multiplex PCR, the TCRdb table keeps only in-frame clones and is missing some. The sample yields millions of clones, about 95% seen once. Naivety among CD8 cells was defined by CD45RO negativity and positive CCR7 selection, thereby excluding terminally differentiated effector memory CD45RA+ cells. What was sequenced was naive CD8+ T cells sorted from blood. Receptors were obtained from a man younger than 35 in good health.

The V and J genes are TRBV2 and TRBJ2-7, with TRBD1 matching over 9 bases. Germline loops: CDR1 SNHLY, CDR2 FYNNEI. After removal of 6 bases from V and 1 base from J, the junction contained 4 bases not matched to a gene. The CDR3 length is 14 residues. In nucleotides, the CDR3 is TGTGCCAGCAGGATAGGACAGGGGTCCTACGAGCAGTACTTC. It specifies CASRIGQGSYEQYF.

This clone has only one observation. The CDR3 loop reads CASSTGGSEQYF. DNA of the CDR3: TGTGCCAGCTCGACAGGGGGATCAGAGCAGTACTTC. The chain has TRBV7-8 and TRBJ2-7; 9 positions agree with TRBD1. The CDR3 is 12 amino acids. CDR1 is SGHVS, CDR2 FQNEAQ, per germline. The V and J ends lost 8 bases and 7 bases, in that order; junction bases with no gene match: 6.

The genes are TRBV27 and TRBJ2-7; 10 bases map to TRBD2. After removal of 5 bases from V and 0 bases from J, the junction contained 1 base not matched to a gene. This CDR3 comprises 14 residues. Per germline, CDR1 MNHEY and CDR2 SMNVEV (reference sequence). The CDR3 sequence is CASSGLADSYEQYF. CDR3 DNA: TGTGCCAGCAGTGGACTAGCGGACTCCTACGAGCAGTACTTC.

On this clone: Other DNA sequences within the sample encode an identical CDR3. The chain carries TRBV27 and TRBJ2-2; D may match TRBD1 or TRBD2 (5 bases each). V was shortened by 2 bases and J by 6 bases, with 7 bases between the two germline ends. This CDR3 is 13 amino acids long. The germline V gene has CDR1 MNHEY and CDR2 SMNVEV (reference sequence). The CDR3 DNA is TGTGCCAGCAGTTTAGTGGGGGCCGGGGAGCTGTTTTTT. Translating it yields CASSLVGAGELFF.

The chain has TRBV4-3 and TRBJ2-7; D perhaps matches TRBD2 (5 bases). V gave up 0 bases and J gave up 2 bases, with 11 bases separating them. The CDR3 consists of 15 residues. Germline V CDR1 and CDR2: LGHNA, YSLEER. The CDR3 loop is CASSQDRSSPYEQYF. The CDR3 DNA sequence: TGCGCCAGCAGCCAAGACAGGTCTAGCCCCTACGAGCAGTACTTC.

The chain couples TRBV7-9 to TRBJ1-4, with D perhaps matching TRBD1 (6 bases). The germline V and J ends were trimmed by 1 base and 7 bases, with 10 bases remaining between them. Germline V gene sequence: CDR1 SEHNR, CDR2 FQNEAQ (reference sequence). This CDR3 region has 14 residues. In DNA form, the CDR3 reads TGTGCCAGCAGCTTAGGGGACATTGGTGAAAAACTGTTTTTT. The encoded protein is CASSLGDIGEKLFF.

The chain couples TRBV6-5 to TRBJ2-1; 8 positions agree with TRBD2. This CDR3 spans 14 amino acids. After removal of 2 bases from V and 5 bases from J, the junction contained 2 bases not matched to a gene. Germline V CDR1 and CDR2: MNHEY, SVGAGI. CDR3 protein: CASSYREGHNEQFF. The CDR3 region has the DNA TGTGCCAGCAGTTACCGGGAGGGCCACAATGAGCAGTTCTTC.

V and J are TRBV6-1 and TRBJ2-2; D unresolved. The CDR3 extends over 15 amino acids. The germline gives CDR1 MNHNS, CDR2 SASEGT. V dropped 0 bases and J dropped 0 bases, with 5 bases sitting between them. CDR3 in DNA: TGTGCCAGCAGTGAAGCCTTCGCGAACACCGGGGAGCTGTTTTTT. It yields the protein CASSEAFANTGELFF.

This clone was observed a single time. This chain links TRBV19 with TRBJ2-1, with TRBD2 as a possible D gene (5 bases). With 4 bases removed from V and 7 bases from J, the gap between germline ends came to 14 bases. From germline, CDR1 is LNHDA and CDR2 SQIVND (reference sequence). This CDR3 region has 14 residues. The CDR3 loop is CASSTPDWWNEQFF. The CDR3 DNA reads as TGTGCCAGTAGTACACCGGACTGGTGGAATGAGCAGTTCTTC.

The V gene is TRBV4-1, the J gene TRBJ1-2, with 9 bases matching TRBD1. Germline V gene sequence: CDR1 MGHRA, CDR2 YSYEKL. The CDR3 covers 17 residues. V lost 0 bases and J lost 8; bases outside the gene matches: 13. As DNA, the CDR3 is TGCGCCAGCAGCCAAGAAGCCGGGACAGGGCACCCGGGAGGCTACACCTTC. Its translation: CASSQEAGTGHPGGYTF.